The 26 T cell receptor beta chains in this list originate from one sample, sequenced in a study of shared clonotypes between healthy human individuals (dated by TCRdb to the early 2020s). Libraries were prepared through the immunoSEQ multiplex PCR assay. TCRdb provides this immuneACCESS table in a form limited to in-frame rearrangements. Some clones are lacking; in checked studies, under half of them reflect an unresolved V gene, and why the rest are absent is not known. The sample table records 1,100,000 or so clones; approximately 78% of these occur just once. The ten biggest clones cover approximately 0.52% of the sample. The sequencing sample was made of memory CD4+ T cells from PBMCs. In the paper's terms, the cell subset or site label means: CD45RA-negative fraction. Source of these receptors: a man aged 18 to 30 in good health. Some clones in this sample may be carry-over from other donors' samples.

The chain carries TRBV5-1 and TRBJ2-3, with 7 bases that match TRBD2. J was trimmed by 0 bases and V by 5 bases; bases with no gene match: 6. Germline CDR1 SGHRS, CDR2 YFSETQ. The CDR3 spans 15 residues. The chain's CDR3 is CASSLSGGSTDTQYF. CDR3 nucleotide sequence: TGCGCCAGCAGTCTCTCCGGGGGGAGCACAGATACGCAGTATTTT.

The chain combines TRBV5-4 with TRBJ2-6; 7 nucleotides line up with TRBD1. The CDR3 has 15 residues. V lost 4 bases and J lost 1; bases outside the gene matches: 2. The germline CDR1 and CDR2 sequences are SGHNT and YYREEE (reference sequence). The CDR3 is CASSPDRSGANVLTF. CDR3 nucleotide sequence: TGTGCCAGCAGCCCGGACAGGTCTGGGGCCAACGTCCTGACTTTC.

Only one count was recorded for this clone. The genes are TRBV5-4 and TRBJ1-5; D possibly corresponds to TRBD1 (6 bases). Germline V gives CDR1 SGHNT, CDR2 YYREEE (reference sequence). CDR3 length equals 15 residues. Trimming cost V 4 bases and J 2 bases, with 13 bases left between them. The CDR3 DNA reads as TGTGCCAGCAGCAGAGGGGGGGGCGGCAATCAGCCCCAGCATTTT. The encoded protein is CASSRGGGGNQPQHF.

CDR3 residues: CASSSTGGAFYGYTF. CDR3 coding DNA: TGTGCCAGCAGCTCCACAGGGGGCGCGTTCTATGGCTACACCTTC. The rearrangement uses TRBV28 and TRBJ1-2, with TRBD1 matching over 9 bases. This CDR3 is 15 amino acids long. Germline CDR1 is MDHEN and CDR2 is SYDVKM. J lost 4 bases, V lost 6 bases, and 9 bases had no gene match.

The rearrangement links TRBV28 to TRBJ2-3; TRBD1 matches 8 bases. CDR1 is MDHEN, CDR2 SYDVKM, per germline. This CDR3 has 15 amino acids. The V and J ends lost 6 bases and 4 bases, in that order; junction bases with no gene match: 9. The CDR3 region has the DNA TGTGCCAGCAGCCGAAGACAGGGGATAGCAGATACGCAGTATTTT. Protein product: CASSRRQGIADTQYF. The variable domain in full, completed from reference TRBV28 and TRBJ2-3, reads DVKVTQSSRYLVKRTGEKVFLECVQDMDHENMFWYRQDPGLGLRLIYFSYDVKMKEKGDIPEGYSVSREKKERFSLILESASTNQTSMYLCASSRRQGIADTQYFGPGTRLTVL.

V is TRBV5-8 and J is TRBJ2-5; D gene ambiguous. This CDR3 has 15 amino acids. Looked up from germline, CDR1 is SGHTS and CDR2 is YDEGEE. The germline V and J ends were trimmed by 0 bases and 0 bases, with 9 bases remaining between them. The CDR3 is CASSLVGIHQETQYF. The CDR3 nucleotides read TGTGCCAGCAGCTTGGTTGGGATCCACCAAGAGACCCAGTACTTC.

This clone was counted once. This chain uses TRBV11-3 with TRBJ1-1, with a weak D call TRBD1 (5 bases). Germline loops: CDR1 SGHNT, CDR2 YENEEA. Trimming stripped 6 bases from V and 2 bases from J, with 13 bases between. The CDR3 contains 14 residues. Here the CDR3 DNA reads TGTGCCAGCAGTTCCGGGGGGACTAACACTGAAGCTTTCTTT. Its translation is CASSSGGTNTEAFF.

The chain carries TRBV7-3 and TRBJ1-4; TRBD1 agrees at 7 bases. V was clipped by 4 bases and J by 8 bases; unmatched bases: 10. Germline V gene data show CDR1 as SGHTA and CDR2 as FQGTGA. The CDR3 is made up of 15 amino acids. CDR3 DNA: TGTGCCAGCAGCTCGTACCGGGACAGTGCCGAAAAACTGTTTTTT. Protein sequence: CASSSYRDSAEKLFF.

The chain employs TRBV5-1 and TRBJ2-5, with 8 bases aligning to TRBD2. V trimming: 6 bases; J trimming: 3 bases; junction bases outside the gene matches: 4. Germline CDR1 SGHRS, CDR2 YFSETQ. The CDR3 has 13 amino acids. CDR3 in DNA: TGCGCCAGCAACAACGGGGGGGAAGAGACCCAGTACTTC. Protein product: CASNNGGEETQYF. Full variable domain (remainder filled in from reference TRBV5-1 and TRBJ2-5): KAGVTQTPRYLIKTRGQQVTLSCSPISGHRSVSWYQQTPGQGLQFLFEYFSETQRNKGNFPGRFSGRQFSNSRSEMNVSTLELGDSALYLCASNNGGEETQYFGPGTRLLVL.

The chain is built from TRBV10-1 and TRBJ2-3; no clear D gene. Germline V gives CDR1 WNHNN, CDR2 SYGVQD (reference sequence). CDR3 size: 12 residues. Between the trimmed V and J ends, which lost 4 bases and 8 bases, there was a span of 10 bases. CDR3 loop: CASSGPRRTQYF. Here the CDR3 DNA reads TGCGCCAGCAGTGGGCCCCGCCGTACGCAGTATTTT.

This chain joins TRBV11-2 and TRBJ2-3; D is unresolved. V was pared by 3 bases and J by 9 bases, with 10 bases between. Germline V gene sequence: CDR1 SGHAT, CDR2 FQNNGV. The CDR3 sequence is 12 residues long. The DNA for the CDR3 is TGTGCCAGCAGCTTTCCGCGCGGCACGCAGTATTTT. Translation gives CASSFPRGTQYF. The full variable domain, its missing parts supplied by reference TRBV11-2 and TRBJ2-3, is EAGVAQSPRYKIIEKRQSVAFWCNPISGHATLYWYQQILGQGPKLLIQFQNNGVVDDSQLPKDRFSAERLKGVDSTLKIQPAKLEDSAVYLCASSFPRGTQYFGPGTRLTVL.

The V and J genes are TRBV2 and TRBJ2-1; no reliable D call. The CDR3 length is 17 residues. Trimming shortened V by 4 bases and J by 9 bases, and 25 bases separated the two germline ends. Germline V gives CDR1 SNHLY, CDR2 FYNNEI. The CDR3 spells CASSVMVSQLTGGEQFF. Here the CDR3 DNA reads TGTGCCAGCAGTGTAATGGTCTCACAGCTTACCGGCGGTGAGCAGTTCTTC. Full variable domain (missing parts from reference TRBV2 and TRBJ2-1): EPEVTQTPSHQVTQMGQEVILRCVPISNHLYFYWYRQILGQKVEFLVSFYNNEISEKSEIFDDQFSVERPDGSNFTLKIRSTKLEDSAMYFCASSVMVSQLTGGEQFFGPGTRLTVL.

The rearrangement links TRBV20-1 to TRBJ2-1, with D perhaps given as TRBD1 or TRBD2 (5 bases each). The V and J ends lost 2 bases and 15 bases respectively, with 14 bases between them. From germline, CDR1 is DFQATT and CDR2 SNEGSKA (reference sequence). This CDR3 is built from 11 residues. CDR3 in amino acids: CSARPQRGGFF. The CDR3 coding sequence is TGCAGTGCTAGACCCCAGCGTGGGGGGTTCTTC.

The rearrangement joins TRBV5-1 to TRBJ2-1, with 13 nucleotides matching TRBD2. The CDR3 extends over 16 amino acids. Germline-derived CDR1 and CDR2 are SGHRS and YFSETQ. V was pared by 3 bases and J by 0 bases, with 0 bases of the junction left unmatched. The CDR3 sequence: CASSWTSGSSYNEQFF. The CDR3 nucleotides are TGCGCCAGCAGCTGGACTAGCGGGAGCTCCTACAATGAGCAGTTCTTC.

The CDR3 DNA follows: TGTGCCAGCAGTGAAAGGCTGGTCCGGGCCTATGGCTACACCTTC. This codes for CASSERLVRAYGYTF. The chain carries TRBV2 and TRBJ1-2, with D unresolved. V was clipped by 2 bases and J by 4 bases, with 14 bases between them. CDR3 length equals 15 residues. Germline assignment: CDR1 SNHLY and CDR2 FYNNEI.

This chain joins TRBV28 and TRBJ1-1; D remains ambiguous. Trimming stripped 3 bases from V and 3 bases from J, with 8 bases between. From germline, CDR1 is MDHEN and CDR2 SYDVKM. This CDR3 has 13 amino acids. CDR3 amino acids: CASSLETDTEAFF. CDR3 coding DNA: TGTGCCAGCAGTTTGGAAACAGACACTGAAGCTTTCTTT.

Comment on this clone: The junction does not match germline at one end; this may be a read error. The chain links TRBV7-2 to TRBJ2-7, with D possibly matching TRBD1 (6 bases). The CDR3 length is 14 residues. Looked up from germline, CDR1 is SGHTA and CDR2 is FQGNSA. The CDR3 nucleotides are TGTGCCAGCAGCTTAGGCCCAACACAGGGACCTACCCACTTC. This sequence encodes CASSLGPTQGPTHF.

The CDR3 DNA reads TGTGCCAGCAGCTTTCATCAGGTCGCGCAGTATTTT. Translating gives CASSFHQVAQYF. V usage is TRBV7-2 and J usage is TRBJ2-3; D ambiguous. The CDR3 is 12 residues long. Germline V gene data show CDR1 as SGHTA and CDR2 as FQGNSA. V shed 3 bases and J shed 10 bases, with 11 bases lying between them. Supplemented by reference TRBV7-2 and TRBJ2-3, the full variable domain reads GAGVSQSPSNKVTEKGKDVELRCDPISGHTALYWYRQSLGQGLEFLIYFQGNSAPDKSGLPSDRFSAERTGGSVSTLTIQRTQQEDSAVYLCASSFHQVAQYFGPGTRLTVL.

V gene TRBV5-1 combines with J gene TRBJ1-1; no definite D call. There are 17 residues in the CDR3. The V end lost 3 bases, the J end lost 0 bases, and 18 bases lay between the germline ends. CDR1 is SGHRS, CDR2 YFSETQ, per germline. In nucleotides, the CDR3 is TGCGCCAGCAGCTCGTTATTTGGGCGACAAATGAACACTGAAGCTTTCTTT. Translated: CASSSLFGRQMNTEAFF.

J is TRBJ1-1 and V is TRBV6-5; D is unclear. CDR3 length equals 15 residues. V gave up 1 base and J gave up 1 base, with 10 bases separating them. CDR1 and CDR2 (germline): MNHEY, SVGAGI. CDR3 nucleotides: TGTGCCAGCAGTTACTACACGGAGGGGAACACTGAAGCTTTCTTT. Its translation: CASSYYTEGNTEAFF.

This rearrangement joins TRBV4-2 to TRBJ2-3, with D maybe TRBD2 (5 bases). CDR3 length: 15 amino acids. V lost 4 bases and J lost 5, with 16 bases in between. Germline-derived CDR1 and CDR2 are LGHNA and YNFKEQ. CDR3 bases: TGTGCCAGCAGCCCCCGCGGGCCTGACGGAGATACGCAGTATTTT. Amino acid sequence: CASSPRGPDGDTQYF.

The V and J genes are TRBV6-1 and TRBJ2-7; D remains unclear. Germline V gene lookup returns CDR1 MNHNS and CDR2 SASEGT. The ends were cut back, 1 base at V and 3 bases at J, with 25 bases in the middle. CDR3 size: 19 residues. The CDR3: CASSEVIPGDSPWGYEQYF. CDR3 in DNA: TGTGCCAGCAGTGAAGTTATCCCTGGCGACTCACCCTGGGGCTACGAGCAGTACTTC.

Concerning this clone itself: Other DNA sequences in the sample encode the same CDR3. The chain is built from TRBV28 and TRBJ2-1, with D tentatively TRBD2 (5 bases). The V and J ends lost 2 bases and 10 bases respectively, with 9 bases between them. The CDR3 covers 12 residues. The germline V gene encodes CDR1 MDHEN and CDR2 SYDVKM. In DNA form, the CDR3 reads TGTGCCAGCAGTTTACTAGCCCGGGAGCAGTTCTTC. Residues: CASSLLAREQFF.

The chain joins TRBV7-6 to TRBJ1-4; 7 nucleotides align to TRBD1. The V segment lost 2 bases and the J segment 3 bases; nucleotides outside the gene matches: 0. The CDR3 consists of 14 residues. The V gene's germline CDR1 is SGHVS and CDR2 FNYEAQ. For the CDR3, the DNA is TGTGCCAGCAGCTTAAGGGGGCCTAATGAAAAACTGTTTTTT. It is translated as CASSLRGPNEKLFF.

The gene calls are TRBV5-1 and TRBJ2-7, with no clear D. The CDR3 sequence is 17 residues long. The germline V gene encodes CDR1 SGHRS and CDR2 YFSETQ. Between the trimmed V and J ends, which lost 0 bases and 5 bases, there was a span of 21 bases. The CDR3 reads CASSLAGPMISLDEQYF. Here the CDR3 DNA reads TGCGCCAGCAGCTTGGCGGGCCCTATGATAAGCCTGGACGAGCAGTACTTC.

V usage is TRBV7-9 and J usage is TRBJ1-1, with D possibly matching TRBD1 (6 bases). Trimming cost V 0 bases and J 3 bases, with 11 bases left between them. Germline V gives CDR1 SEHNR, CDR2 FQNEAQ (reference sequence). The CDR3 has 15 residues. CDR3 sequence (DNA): TGTGCCAGCAGCTTAGCTTGGGGGCAGGACACTGAAGCTTTCTTT. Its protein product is CASSLAWGQDTEAFF.